The entry below describes one T cell receptor beta chain. Germline V gene lookup returns CDR1 DFQATT and CDR2 SNEGSKA (reference sequence). The V and J ends lost 6 bases and 1 base respectively, with 12 bases between them. The CDR3 sequence is 13 residues long. This sample stems from a study of T-cell memory formation after mild COVID-19. Looking at the study overall: Clustering of TCRs was largely donor specific.

From the 5' RACE reads, TCRdb called clonotypes with MiXCR, one entry per CDR3 protein. The sample carries over 350,000 distinct CDR3 sequences, about 15% recorded once. The sample taken for sequencing was PBMCs or a T cell subset sorted from them (not recorded which). This TCR came from a man aged 18 to 29 who had mild COVID-19 (a few samples of this study predate the infection). Cell type and time point are not known. V and J are TRBV20-1 and TRBJ1-1; D is possibly TRBD1 (6 bases). The CDR3 coding sequence is TGCAGTGCCGTGGACAGCCGGAACACTGAAGCTTTCTTT. Encoded protein: CSAVDSRNTEAFF.